A single sample is the source of the 28 T cell receptor beta chains below, sequenced in a study of beta chain features in type 1 diabetes. The study reverse transcribed the entire isolated RNA, so it sequenced expressed TCRB transcripts. TCRdb's table, derived via immunoSEQ multiplex PCR, lists solely in-frame clones and lacks some. The data hold about 140,000 clones, with over 8% observed a single time. The sample comprised central memory CD4+ T cells from blood. The receptors come from a woman aged 40 to 49 in good health.

In this sample, this clone is medium-sized. The V and J genes are TRBV18 and TRBJ1-1; perhaps TRBD1 as D (5 bases). The CDR3 loop spans 16 amino acids. Trimming took off 3 bases at V and 0 bases at J, with 14 bases between the two ends. Germline V gene sequence: CDR1 KGHSH, CDR2 LQKENI. The CDR3 loop reads CASSPRAQTVNTEAFF. The CDR3 DNA sequence: TGTGCCAGCTCACCGCGAGCCCAGACAGTGAACACTGAAGCTTTCTTT.

This clone came up many times. The rearrangement uses TRBV28 and TRBJ1-1; perhaps TRBD1 as D (5 bases). The V and J ends lost 4 bases and 8 bases respectively, with 11 bases between them. The CDR3 runs 12 residues. Per germline, CDR1 MDHEN and CDR2 SYDVKM. CDR3 amino acids: CASSSWGEEAFF. CDR3 coding DNA: TGTGCCAGCAGTTCCTGGGGGGAGGAAGCTTTCTTT.

With respect to this clone: The junction and the germline gene differ at one end; a read error may be behind it. The rearrangement links TRBV6-5 to TRBJ2-1; possible D gene TRBD1, 6 bases. Germline V CDR1 and CDR2: MNHEY, SVGAGI. The CDR3 sequence is 11 residues long. DNA for the CDR3: TGTGCCATCAGTCAGACAGGTCCGCAGTTCTTC. Protein: CAISQTGPQFF.

This clone was seen a few times. This chain joins TRBV6-5 and TRBJ2-5; D gene unclear. Trimming pared 0 bases from V and 0 bases from J, leaving 5 bases between. The CDR3 totals 14 residues. Per the germline V gene, CDR1 is MNHEY and CDR2 is SVGAGI. The CDR3 protein is CASSYSNNQETQYF. The CDR3 coding sequence is TGTGCCAGCAGTTACTCGAACAACCAAGAGACCCAGTACTTC.

This clone was observed a few times. This chain links TRBV7-9 with TRBJ2-5, with 10 bases aligning to TRBD1. V shed 6 bases and J 4 bases; nucleotides not matched to a gene: 5. Germline V gene data show CDR1 as SEHNR and CDR2 as FQNEAQ (reference sequence). This CDR3 region has 14 residues. The CDR3 loop is CASRPGTGAETQYF. DNA for the CDR3: TGTGCCAGCAGGCCCGGGACAGGGGCAGAGACCCAGTACTTC.

A note on this clone: As the CDR3 is not closed by the conserved phenylalanine or tryptophan, this likely results from a read error. The V and J genes are TRBV5-1 and TRBJ2-7; 8 bases agree with TRBD1. The germline CDR1 and CDR2 sequences are SGHRS and YFSETQ. This CDR3 is 12 amino acids long. The trim removed 4 bases at V and 7 bases at J, leaving 4 bases unmatched. The CDR3: CASSLTGGEQYL. DNA of the CDR3: TGCGCCAGCAGCCTTACAGGGGGGGAGCAGTACCTC.

This clone has only a few counts. This chain connects TRBV7-8 to TRBJ1-5; D uncertain. The germline V and J ends were trimmed by 0 bases and 1 base, with 13 bases remaining between them. The CDR3 runs to 17 residues. Germline V lookup: CDR1 SGHVS, CDR2 FQNEAQ. The CDR3 loop reads CASSLALEALSNQPQHF. The CDR3 nucleotides are TGTGCCAGCAGCTTAGCACTCGAGGCCCTAAGCAATCAGCCCCAGCATTTT.

This clone has more than one count but fewer than ten. The V gene is TRBV2, the J gene TRBJ2-2; 10 bases map to TRBD2. CDR3 length equals 16 residues. Trimming at V came to 5 bases and at J to 4 bases, leaving 7 bases not matched to a gene. In germline, CDR1 is SNHLY, CDR2 FYNNEI. CDR3 coding DNA: TGTGCCAGCAGTCAAACACTAGCGGGGTCCACCGGGGAGCTGTTTTTT. Translation: CASSQTLAGSTGELFF.

This clone was counted only a few times. An end of the junction does not agree with germline; a read error may underlie this. The chain couples TRBV7-7 to TRBJ2-5; 8 nucleotides match TRBD2. Germline V gene sequence: CDR1 SSHAT, CDR2 FNYEAQ (reference sequence). This CDR3 has 14 amino acids. In DNA form, the CDR3 reads TGTGCTAGCAGCCGGGAGGGGGTGTCGGAGACCCAGTACTTC. Amino acid sequence: CASSREGVSETQYF. Based on the CDR3 plus reference TRBV7-7 and TRBJ2-5, the full variable domain is GAGVSQSPRYKVTKRGQDVTLRCDPISSHATLYWYQQALGQGPEFLTYFNYEAQPDKSGLPSDRFSAERPEGSISTLTIQRTEQRDSAMYRCASSREGVSETQYFGPGTRLLVL.

This clone has just a few counts. V and J are TRBV7-9 and TRBJ2-5, with 7 positions matching TRBD2. There are 13 residues in the CDR3. CDR1 and CDR2 from the germline V gene are SEHNR and FQNEAQ (reference sequence). Trimming at V came to 5 bases and at J to 5 bases, leaving 5 bases not matched to a gene. The CDR3 here is CASSRTSGETQYF. The CDR3 nucleotides are TGTGCCAGCAGCAGGACTAGTGGGGAGACCCAGTACTTC.

This rearrangement joins TRBV7-9 to TRBJ1-2; no clear D gene. Trimming removed 5 bases at V and 12 bases at J, with 25 bases between. This CDR3 has 15 amino acids. Looked up from germline, CDR1 is SEHNR and CDR2 is FQNEAQ (reference sequence). The CDR3: CASSTSDRHRGLDTF. CDR3 bases: TGTGCCAGCAGCACTAGTGACCGGCACAGAGGCCTAGACACCTTC.

The CDR3 nucleotides are TGTGCCAGCAGTTACGGAGGGACGGCTGGCTACACCTTC. This translates into CASSYGGTAGYTF. The V and J genes are TRBV6-5 and TRBJ1-2; D is perhaps TRBD1 (5 bases). In germline, CDR1 is MNHEY, CDR2 SVGAGI. CDR3 size: 13 residues. The ends were cut back, 2 bases at V and 7 bases at J, with 11 bases in the middle.

The sample holds many counts of this clone. The sample holds other DNA sequences that translate to the same CDR3. The V gene is TRBV5-4, the J gene TRBJ2-5; 10 bases map to TRBD1. Trimming at V came to 4 bases and at J to 2 bases, leaving 2 bases not matched to a gene. CDR3 length equals 14 residues. Germline CDR1 reads SGHNT; CDR2 reads YYREEE (reference sequence). The CDR3 loop is CASSPDRGQETQYF. DNA for the CDR3: TGTGCCAGCAGCCCGGACAGGGGGCAAGAGACCCAGTACTTC.

The V gene is TRBV11-2, the J gene TRBJ1-1; tentative D call: TRBD1 (5 bases). The V gene lost 4 bases and the J gene lost 0 bases, with 9 bases spanning the gap. The CDR3 loop spans 14 amino acids. Germline CDR1 reads SGHAT; CDR2 reads FQNNGV. DNA of the CDR3: TGTGCCAGCAGCTCAGGGAATATGAACACTGAAGCTTTCTTT. Translating it yields CASSSGNMNTEAFF.

This clone was seen a few times. The chain employs TRBV7-2 and TRBJ2-5; D not resolved. The CDR3 loop spans 14 amino acids. V gave up 5 bases and J gave up 5 bases, with 15 bases separating them. CDR1 and CDR2 (germline): SGHTA, FQGNSA. This CDR3 is CASSPLRARETQYF. In DNA, the CDR3 is TGTGCCAGCAGCCCCCTCCGTGCGCGGGAGACCCAGTACTTC.

This chain joins TRBV2 and TRBJ1-1; 7 nucleotides agree with TRBD1. The V and J ends lost 5 bases and 5 bases, in that order; junction bases with no gene match: 8. Germline V gene lookup returns CDR1 SNHLY and CDR2 FYNNEI. The CDR3 loop spans 14 amino acids. CDR3 in amino acids: CASSFRQGTTEAFF. The CDR3 DNA reads as TGTGCCAGCAGTTTTAGACAGGGCACGACTGAAGCTTTCTTT. Based on the CDR3 plus reference TRBV2 and TRBJ1-1, the full variable domain is EPEVTQTPSHQVTQMGQEVILRCVPISNHLYFYWYRQILGQKVEFLVSFYNNEISEKSEIFDDQFSVERPDGSNFTLKIRSTKLEDSAMYFCASSFRQGTTEAFFGQGTRLTVV.

This clone was observed a few times. The chain combines TRBV7-9 with TRBJ2-5, with a weak D call TRBD2 (5 bases). The J call is doubtful: the DNA matches TRBJ2-7 better. In germline, CDR1 is SEHNR, CDR2 FQNEAQ (reference sequence). The CDR3 totals 15 residues. CDR3 in amino acids: CASSFVMGSSYEQYF. The DNA for the CDR3 is TGTGCCAGCAGCTTCGTGATGGGGAGCTCCTACGAGCAGTACTTC.

The J gene is TRBJ1-1, the V gene TRBV15; D gene unclear. CDR3 length: 13 amino acids. Germline CDR1 is LNHNV and CDR2 is YYDKDF (reference sequence). The V gene lost 3 bases and the J gene lost 0 bases, with 5 bases spanning the gap. The CDR3 loop is CATSSALNTEAFF. The CDR3 coding sequence is TGTGCCACCAGCAGCGCGTTGAACACTGAAGCTTTCTTT.

This clone was seen more than once but under ten times. The chain combines TRBV7-2 with TRBJ2-7, with 8 bases that match TRBD1. Trimming cost V 5 bases and J 5 bases; bases outside gene matches: 5. The CDR3 spans 13 residues. Germline V lookup: CDR1 SGHTA, CDR2 FQGNSA. CDR3 amino acids: CASSGQGKNEQYF. The CDR3 nucleotides are TGTGCCAGCAGCGGACAGGGAAAAAACGAGCAGTACTTC.

The chain employs TRBV7-2 and TRBJ2-3; no firm D call. Germline assignment: CDR1 SGHTA and CDR2 FQGNSA. V shed 1 base and J shed 4 bases, with 6 bases lying between them. This CDR3 is 13 amino acids long. CDR3 amino acids: CASSLGPADTQYF. CDR3 sequence (DNA): TGTGCCAGCAGCTTAGGTCCAGCAGATACGCAGTATTTT.

This clone was observed many times. This chain uses TRBV28 with TRBJ1-2, with D unresolved. The CDR3 extends over 11 amino acids. CDR1 is MDHEN and CDR2 is SYDVKM in the germline V gene. Trimming left V 8 bases short and J 7 bases short, with 11 bases between. The CDR3 DNA follows: TGTGCCAGCTCGTACAGTAGTGGCTACACCTTC. It encodes CASSYSSGYTF.

This clone was found a few times. This rearrangement joins TRBV5-1 to TRBJ2-1; D is undetermined. Germline loops: CDR1 SGHRS, CDR2 YFSETQ. V lost 0 bases, J lost 4 bases, and 8 bases lay in between. This CDR3 comprises 14 residues. The CDR3 DNA reads as TGCGCCAGCAGCTTGGGTTTCAGTTACAATGAGCAGTTCTTC. Its translation: CASSLGFSYNEQFF.

This clone came up a few times. This chain joins TRBV19 and TRBJ1-5; 7 bases are shared with TRBD1. The V and J ends lost 4 bases and 11 bases, in that order; junction bases with no gene match: 5. Germline lookup yields CDR1 LNHDA and CDR2 SQIVND (reference sequence). The CDR3 covers 12 residues. CDR3 amino acids: CASSNSRGTQHF. CDR3 nucleotides: TGTGCCAGTAGTAACAGCAGGGGGACCCAGCATTTT.

In DNA form, the CDR3 reads TGCAGCGTTGGGACAGGGCGGGGTAGCTATTATGGCTACACCTTC. Amino acids: CSVGTGRGSYYGYTF. The V gene is TRBV29-1, the J gene TRBJ1-2, with 8 bases identical to TRBD1. CDR1 is SQVTM, CDR2 ANQGSEA, per germline. The CDR3 spans 15 residues. Trimming removed 4 bases from V and 5 bases from J; junction bases left unmatched: 12.

The chain carries TRBV19 and TRBJ1-1; 9 nucleotides agree with TRBD1. The germline gives CDR1 LNHDA, CDR2 SQIVND (reference sequence). The CDR3 spans 16 residues. V was pared by 5 bases and J by 4 bases, with 11 bases of the junction left unmatched. The CDR3 loop is CASSRGAGQGSTEAFF. The DNA for the CDR3 is TGTGCCAGTAGTCGGGGCGCGGGACAGGGAAGCACTGAAGCTTTCTTT.

The V and J genes are TRBV4-3 and TRBJ2-3; D perhaps matches TRBD2 (5 bases). CDR1 is LGHNA and CDR2 is YSLEER in the germline V gene. The CDR3 spans 15 residues. Trimming stripped 4 bases from V and 4 bases from J, with 15 bases between. CDR3 DNA sequence: TGCGCCAGCAGCCTAGTTAGAGGGAACGCAGATACGCAGTATTTT. Translated: CASSLVRGNADTQYF.

This clone has only a few counts. The chain recombines TRBV9 with TRBJ2-5, with D possibly being TRBD1 (6 bases). In germline, CDR1 is SGDLS, CDR2 YYNGEE. The CDR3 length is 14 residues. The V and J ends lost 0 bases and 2 bases respectively, with 8 bases between them. CDR3 sequence: CASSVGTDQETQYF. CDR3 nucleotide sequence: TGTGCCAGCAGCGTAGGGACAGATCAAGAGACCCAGTACTTC. The full variable domain, rest sourced from reference TRBV9 and TRBJ2-5, is DSGVTQTPKHLITATGQRVTLRCSPRSGDLSVYWYQQSLDQGLQFLIQYYNGEERAKGNILERFSAQQFPDLHSELNLSSLELGDSALYFCASSVGTDQETQYFGPGTRLLVL.

In its sample, this clone was seen a few times. The genes are TRBV27 and TRBJ2-1; D unresolved. With 1 base removed from V and 7 bases from J, the gap between germline ends came to 8 bases. The CDR3 sequence is 13 residues long. The germline V gene encodes CDR1 MNHEY and CDR2 SMNVEV (reference sequence). This CDR3 reads CASSLFNGNEQFF. CDR3 bases: TGTGCCAGCAGTTTATTTAACGGGAATGAGCAGTTCTTC.